These 18 T cell receptor beta chains originate from one sample sequenced in a study of T cells in Graves' hyperthyroidism and ophthalmopathy. RNA transcripts provided the source from which TCR beta CDR3 regions were amplified. The HTBI primer set drove a first-round RT-PCR of the TCR CDR3. Using its own MiXCR run on the multiplex PCR reads, TCRdb lists one record per CDR3 protein. The repertoire includes hundreds of thousands of distinct CDR3 sequences, about two fifths of them detected once, and about 9% sits in the top ten. Sample: blood. These receptors came from a man aged 18 to 30 with Graves' hyperthyroidism.

This clonotype was detected ten times or more. CDR3 sequence: CSAKSRTGQYF. As DNA, the CDR3 is TGCAGTGCTAAAAGTAGGACCGGCCAGTACTTC. The J gene is TRBJ2-5, the V gene TRBV20-1; D unresolved. The CDR3 is made up of 11 amino acids. CDR1 and CDR2 (germline): DFQATT, SNEGSKA (reference sequence). V shed 4 bases and J shed 10 bases, with 13 bases lying between them.

This chain links TRBV6-5 with TRBJ1-5; D is undetermined. The germline V gene has CDR1 MNHEY and CDR2 SVGAGI. Trimming took off 4 bases at V and 11 bases at J, with 15 bases between the two ends. This CDR3 region has 13 residues. CDR3 sequence reads: CASSLGPGATQHF. CDR3 DNA sequence: TGTGCCAGCAGTTTAGGACCTGGAGCGACCCAGCATTTT.

This clonotype appeared many times. The chain combines TRBV19 with TRBJ1-5; TRBD1 agrees at 7 bases. The length of the CDR3 is 17 residues. Germline V gives CDR1 LNHDA, CDR2 SQIVND (reference sequence). V was clipped by 5 bases and J by 1 base; unmatched bases: 11. In DNA form, the CDR3 reads TGTGCCAGTAGTTCTCCTCCCGGGACAGACAGCAATCAGCCCCAGCATTTT. It specifies CASSSPPGTDSNQPQHF.

This clonotype was counted between two and nine times. The chain combines TRBV7-9 with TRBJ2-7; 7 bases fit TRBD2. This CDR3 has 15 amino acids. V trimming: 5 bases; J trimming: 1 base; junction bases outside the gene matches: 8. CDR1 SEHNR and CDR2 FQNEAQ come from the germline V gene (reference sequence). The CDR3 region is CASSAWGGRSYEQYF. The CDR3 coding sequence is TGTGCCAGCAGCGCCTGGGGGGGACGGTCCTACGAGCAGTACTTC. The complete variable domain, with remaining parts taken from reference TRBV7-9 and TRBJ2-7, reads DTGVSQNPRHKITKRGQNVTFRCDPISEHNRLYWYRQTLGQGPEFLTYFQNEAQLEKSRLLSDRFSAERPKGSFSTLEIQRTEQGDSAMYLCASSAWGGRSYEQYFGPGTRLTVT.

This chain links TRBV25-1 with TRBJ2-7; 7 bases line up with TRBD2. The CDR3 consists of 11 residues. The germline V gene has CDR1 MGHDK and CDR2 SYGVNS. The CDR3: CARERGNEQYF. CDR3 nucleotide sequence: TGTGCTAGGGAGCGGGGTAACGAGCAGTACTTC.

The genes are TRBV7-3 and TRBJ2-7, with 8 nucleotides matching TRBD2. V trimming: 5 bases; J trimming: 3 bases; junction bases outside the gene matches: 6. This CDR3 comprises 14 residues. Per germline, CDR1 SGHTA and CDR2 FQGTGA. The DNA of the CDR3 is TGTGCCAGCAGCGCGCCGGGACTAGACTACGAGCAGTACTTC. Amino acid sequence: CASSAPGLDYEQYF.

The CDR3: CASSFSMGGYTEAFF. The CDR3 nucleotides read TGCGCCAGCAGCTTCTCGATGGGGGGGTACACTGAAGCTTTCTTT. The V gene is TRBV5-1, the J gene TRBJ1-1; D is possibly TRBD1 (5 bases). Germline V gene lookup returns CDR1 SGHRS and CDR2 YFSETQ. Trimming shortened V by 2 bases and J by 3 bases, and 14 bases separated the two germline ends. This CDR3 region has 15 residues.

In its sample, this clonotype was seen a few times. This chain links TRBV7-9 with TRBJ1-1; D remains unclear. This CDR3 is 15 amino acids long. V lost 1 base and J lost 0, with 9 bases in between. CDR1 is SEHNR, CDR2 FQNEAQ, per germline (reference sequence). The CDR3 sequence is CASSLGLGLNTEAFF. The CDR3 DNA reads as TGTGCCAGCAGCTTAGGGTTGGGTCTGAACACTGAAGCTTTCTTT.

About this clonotype: A single base separates this from a much larger clone, so it may be a read error. V gene TRBV20-1 combines with J gene TRBJ1-5, with 7 bases fitting TRBD1. This CDR3 contains 14 residues. V lost 8 bases and J lost 9; bases outside the gene matches: 16. Germline CDR1 DFQATT, CDR2 SNEGSKA (reference sequence). The CDR3 loop is CSTTGQQGRRPQHF. CDR3 in DNA: TGCAGTACCACGGGACAGCAGGGTCGTCGGCCCCAGCATTTT.

This chain connects TRBV6-1 to TRBJ2-7; 7 bases map to TRBD2. The length of the CDR3 is 13 residues. Germline V lookup: CDR1 MNHNS, CDR2 SASEGT. V gave up 7 bases and J gave up 7 bases; unmatched junction bases: 10. In DNA form, the CDR3 reads TGTGCCAGCAAGAAGGCTGGTAGCGGGGAGCAGTACTTC. Translating it yields CASKKAGSGEQYF.

The chain combines TRBV6-5 with TRBJ2-5; D remains unclear. Trimming removed 5 bases from V and 1 base from J, with 11 bases in between. Germline CDR1 is MNHEY and CDR2 is SVGAGI. The CDR3 totals 14 residues. The CDR3 loop is CASSPPNTQETQYF. In nucleotides, the CDR3 is TGTGCCAGCAGTCCCCCGAACACCCAAGAGACCCAGTACTTC.

Comment on this clonotype: This may arise from a read error, as a much more abundant clone is one base away. This rearrangement joins TRBV20-1 to TRBJ2-7; 10 nucleotides match TRBD2. This CDR3 is built from 14 residues. Germline V gene data show CDR1 as DFQATT and CDR2 as SNEGSKA (reference sequence). The CDR3 here is CSAAGLADSCEQYF. The CDR3 DNA follows: TGCAGTGCCGCTGGACTAGCGGACTCCTGCGAGCAGTACTTC.

In its sample, this clonotype was seen many times. The chain combines TRBV2 with TRBJ2-5; D remains unclear. Germline V lookup: CDR1 SNHLY, CDR2 FYNNEI. The CDR3 loop spans 12 amino acids. V dropped 3 bases and J dropped 4 bases, with 6 bases sitting between them. The CDR3 sequence is CASSEDRETQYF. The CDR3 DNA reads TGTGCCAGCAGTGAGGACCGAGAGACCCAGTACTTC.

The chain uses TRBV19 and TRBJ2-7; D is ambiguous. CDR1 is LNHDA and CDR2 is SQIVND in the germline V gene (reference sequence). V gave up 1 base and J gave up 5 bases, with 12 bases separating them. The length of the CDR3 is 14 residues. In nucleotides, the CDR3 is TGTGCCAGTAGTATAGCTTCGACCGGAGACGAGCAGTACTTC. As protein: CASSIASTGDEQYF. The variable domain in full, with the rest retrieved from reference TRBV19 and TRBJ2-7, is DGGITQSPKYLFRKEGQNVTLSCEQNLNHDAMYWYRQDPGQGLRLIYYSQIVNDFQKGDIAEGYSVSREKKESFPLTVTSAQKNPTAFYLCASSIASTGDEQYFGPGTRLTVT.

The chain carries TRBV7-2 and TRBJ1-5; D unresolved. The germline V gene has CDR1 SGHTA and CDR2 FQGNSA. Trimming shortened V by 1 base and J by 6 bases, and 13 bases separated the two germline ends. CDR3 length equals 15 residues. CDR3 protein: CASSLEPASGQPQHF. CDR3 coding DNA: TGTGCCAGCAGCTTAGAGCCGGCCAGCGGTCAGCCCCAGCATTTT.

This clonotype turned up a few times. The V gene is TRBV14, the J gene TRBJ2-2; a weak D match, TRBD2 (6 bases). CDR1 and CDR2 from the germline V gene are SGHDN and FVKESK. V was shortened by 10 bases and J by 1 base, with 10 bases between the two germline ends. The CDR3 runs 13 residues. The CDR3 coding sequence is TGTGCCACCTCGGGGGTGAACACCGGGGAGCTGTTTTTT. Translating gives CATSGVNTGELFF. The full variable domain, in which reference TRBV14 and TRBJ2-2 provide the parts outside the CDR3, is EAGVTQFPSHSVIEKGQTVTLRCDPISGHDNLYWYRRVMGKEIKFLLHFVKESKQDESGMPNNRFLAERTGGTYSTLKVQPAELEDSGVYFCATSGVNTGELFFGEGSRLTVL.

This clonotype was observed a few times. This chain connects TRBV12-3 or TRBV12-4 to TRBJ2-5; the D call may be TRBD1 or TRBD2 (5 bases each). V shed 6 bases and J shed 2 bases, with 22 bases lying between them. This CDR3 has 17 residues. The CDR3 reads CASSLGVPRTPQETQYF. As DNA, the CDR3 is TGTGCCAGCAGCCTGGGGGTTCCTCGGACACCACAAGAGACCCAGTACTTC.

The chain recombines TRBV2 with TRBJ2-6, with 9 bases fitting TRBD1. V shed 4 bases and J 4 bases; nucleotides not matched to a gene: 20. The CDR3 covers 21 residues. CDR1 is SNHLY and CDR2 is FYNNEI in the germline V gene. For the CDR3, the DNA is TGTGCCAGCAGTGGACTACAACTCGCCGGGACAGGGACAACCGGGGCCAACGTCCTGACTTTC. Translating it yields CASSGLQLAGTGTTGANVLTF.